Sequencing of this T cell receptor (beta chain) was carried out in a study of spatial heterogeneity in lung cancer. The time point was: blood at routine non-recurrence follow-up after resection. Without sorting, whole RNA was sequenced from tumor, nontumor lung or frozen PBMC. In germline, CDR1 is DFQATT, CDR2 SNEGSKA (reference sequence). The CDR3 length is 14 residues. Trimming took off 1 base at V and 7 bases at J, with 14 bases between the two ends. TCRdb reprocessed the 5' RACE reads with MiXCR, giving one entry per CDR3 protein. The sample has around 100,000 distinct CDR3 sequences, about 10% seen once.

The sample in question was PBMCs, obtained at follow-up. The chain joins TRBV20-1 to TRBJ2-1, with D possibly matching TRBD2 (6 bases). This TCR was sampled from a female donor with early-stage non-small cell lung cancer. Here the CDR3 reads CSARAAGTRNEQFF. CDR3 DNA: TGCAGTGCTAGAGCAGCCGGGACTCGGAATGAGCAGTTCTTC.